This TCR beta chain was captured in a study of identical twins. A template switching step contributed a universal primer site, while unique molecular identifiers were present in the cDNA. TCRdb used MiXCR to reprocess the 5' RACE reads, holding one entry per CDR3 protein. Among about 530,000 distinct CDR3 sequences, about 22% were seen once, and the ten largest hold roughly 0.5%. This clonotype turned up a few times. Its specificity is not known. Study findings and constraints: Models underpredicted monozygotic twin sharing of out-of-frame TCR alpha. Within twin pairs, the out-of-frame alpha sequences they shared showed excess low generation probability.

V gave up 2 bases and J gave up 8 bases; unmatched junction bases: 7. The CDR3 runs to 14 residues. Germline values: CDR1 LNHNV, CDR2 YYDKDF (reference sequence). These data also formed part of another study, on yellow fever vaccine responses in identical twins. That source reports: Reported findings indicate that twins' vaccine T cell responses seemed partially convergent, partially personalized.

The chain couples TRBV15 to TRBJ1-2; 8 bases fit TRBD1. This receptor was obtained from a woman under 30 in good health. The sample was CD4+ T cells sorted from blood. The CDR3 loop is CATSRTGTGIGYTF. The CDR3 region has the DNA TGTGCCACCAGCAGAACCGGGACAGGAATCGGCTACACCTTC.